This T cell receptor (beta chain) was captured in a study of T-cell reconstitution after alpha-beta-depleted transplantation in children (dated by TCRdb to about 2016). With regard to the full study: Using TCR repertoire profiling, the study quantitatively followed how T-cell immune reconstitution unfolded in children after TCRalphabeta/CD19-depleted allogeneic hematopoietic cell transplantation.

This clonotype was recorded many times. Its specific antigen is unknown. Within one base of it there is no much larger clone, and no base qualities were kept. Library generation was performed with PCR. This sample was sequenced with an Illumina HiSeq 2500. TCR library preparation used molecular barcoding, with unique molecular identifiers applied to normalize quantification of the TCRbeta repertoire. In-frame beta chains were kept once TCRdb had trimmed the public reads at Q25 with fastp and called clones with MiXCR. Rows with a matching CDR3 protein are joined into one entry that keeps the most common DNA and genes. Within this sample are around 700,000 distinct CDR3 sequences, with over 10% of them counted one time only. The ten largest clonotypes hold 0.79% of the sample. The meaning of the sample's treatment or condition label: allogeneic hematopoietic cell transplantation with graft depleted of TCRalphabeta T cells and CD19 B cells. Transplant recipients were children who received TCRalphabeta/CD19-depleted allogeneic hematopoietic cell grafts.

Here V drops 6 bases and J drops 13 bases, and the junction holds 15 bases not matched to any gene. The germline V gene (reference sequence) sets CDR1 to DFQATT and CDR2 to SNEGSKA. From the cysteine up to the phenylalanine, the CDR3 has a length of 13 residues. Left in the record is the CDR3 DNA by itself, 39 bases read in frame from the first base. Points the paper makes about the study in general: The apparently early alphabetaT-cell count recovery about two months after transplant was reportedly dependent on only several hundred rapidly expanded clones derived from non-depleted graft cells. In some patients, the high TCRbeta diversity seen at day 60 was put down to recipient T cells and intrathymic progenitors that had survived conditioning. Hyperexpanded clone frequencies declined over subsequent months; after one year, T-cell counts and TCRbeta diversity were mostly attributed to newly produced T cells.

Source: PBMCs, taken before TCRalphabeta/CD19-depleted stem cell transplant. The sequence derives from a girl aged 2-9 years with congenital amegakaryocytic thrombocytopenia, due to receive a stem cell transplant. Rearrangement joined TRBV20-1 to TRBJ2-1; 7 nucleotides in the junction match TRBD2. The CDR3 here reads CSAHGRESTFQFF. The nucleotide sequence reads TGCAGTGCCCACGGGCGGGAGTCTACGTTTCAGTTCTTC.